Reported below is one T cell receptor (beta chain). The data were taken from a study of identical twins. With 6 bases removed from V and 0 bases from J, the gap between germline ends came to 14 bases. The V gene's germline CDR1 is MNHEY and CDR2 SVGEGT. The CDR3 spans 16 residues. TCRdb itself ran the 5' RACE reads through MiXCR, one entry per CDR3 protein. The sample carries about 220,000 distinct CDR3 sequences, approximately 9% recorded once. V gene TRBV6-2 or TRBV6-3 combines with J gene TRBJ2-2; D ambiguous. The sequence came from a woman between 18 and 30 years old in good health. The specimen sequenced was memory (CD45RO+) T cells sorted from blood. CDR3 nucleotides: TGTGCCAGCAGCCCTATTTGGACGCCGAACACCGGGGAGCTGTTTTTT. Protein sequence: CASSPIWTPNTGELFF.